This TCR beta chain is from a study of cytotoxic CD8 clonotypes in ibrutinib-treated CLL. The data were produced by immunoSEQ multiplex PCR, yet TCRdb's version contains in-frame clones alone and is incomplete. This table holds about 21,000 clones, over 70% found once. CDR1 SEHNR and CDR2 FQNEAQ come from the germline V gene (reference sequence). This CDR3 comprises 12 residues. The V end was cut by 5 bases, the J end by 4 bases, with 5 bases between. The sequence was obtained from a human donor with chronic lymphocytic leukemia. Here the sequenced sample was PBMCs, taken before ibrutinib treatment. The chain uses TRBV7-9 and TRBJ2-2, with unresolved D. The CDR3 nucleotides are TGTGCCAGCAGCCCGAGCACCGGGGAGCTGTTTTTT. This translates into CASSPSTGELFF. The variable domain in full, completed from reference TRBV7-9 and TRBJ2-2, reads DTGVSQNPRHKITKRGQNVTFRCDPISEHNRLYWYRQTLGQGPEFLTYFQNEAQLEKSRLLSDRFSAERPKGSFSTLEIQRTEQGDSAMYLCASSPSTGELFFGEGSRLTVL.